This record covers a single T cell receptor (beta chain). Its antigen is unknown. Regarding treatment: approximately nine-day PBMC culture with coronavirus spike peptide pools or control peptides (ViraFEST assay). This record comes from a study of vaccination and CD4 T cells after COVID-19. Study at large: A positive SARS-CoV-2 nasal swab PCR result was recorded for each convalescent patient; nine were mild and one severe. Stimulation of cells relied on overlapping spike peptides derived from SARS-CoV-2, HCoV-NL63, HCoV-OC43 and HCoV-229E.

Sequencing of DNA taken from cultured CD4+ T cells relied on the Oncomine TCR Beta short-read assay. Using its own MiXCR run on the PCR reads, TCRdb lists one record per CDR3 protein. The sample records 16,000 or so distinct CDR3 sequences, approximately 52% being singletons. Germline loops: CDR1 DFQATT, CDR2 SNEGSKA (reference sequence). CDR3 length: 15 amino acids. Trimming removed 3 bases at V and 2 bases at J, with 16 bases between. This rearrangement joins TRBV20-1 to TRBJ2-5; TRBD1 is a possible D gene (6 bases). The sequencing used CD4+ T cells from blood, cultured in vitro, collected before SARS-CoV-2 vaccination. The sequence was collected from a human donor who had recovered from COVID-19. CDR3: CSASSGGGRQETQYF. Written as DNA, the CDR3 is TGCAGTGCTAGTAGTGGGGGCGGTAGGCAAGAGACCCAGTACTTC.